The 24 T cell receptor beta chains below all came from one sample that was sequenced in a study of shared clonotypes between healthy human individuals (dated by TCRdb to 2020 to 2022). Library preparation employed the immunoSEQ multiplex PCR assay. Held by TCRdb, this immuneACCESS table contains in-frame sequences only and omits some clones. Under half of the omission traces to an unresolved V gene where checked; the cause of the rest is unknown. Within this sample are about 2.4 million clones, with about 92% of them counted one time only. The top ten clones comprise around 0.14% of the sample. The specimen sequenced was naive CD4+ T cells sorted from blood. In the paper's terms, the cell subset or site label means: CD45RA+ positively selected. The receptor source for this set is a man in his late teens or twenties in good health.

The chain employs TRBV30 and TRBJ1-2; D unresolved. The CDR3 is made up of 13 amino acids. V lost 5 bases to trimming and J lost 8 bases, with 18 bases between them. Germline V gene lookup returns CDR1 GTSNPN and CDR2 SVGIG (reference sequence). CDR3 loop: CAWEDPPSEGYTF. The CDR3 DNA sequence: TGTGCCTGGGAAGATCCCCCTTCTGAGGGCTACACCTTC.

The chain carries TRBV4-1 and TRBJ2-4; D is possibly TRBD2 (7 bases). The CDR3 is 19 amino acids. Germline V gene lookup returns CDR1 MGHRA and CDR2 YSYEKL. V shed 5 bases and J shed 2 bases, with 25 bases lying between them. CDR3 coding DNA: TGCGCCAGCAGCAACCAAGGGGGGGGAGGGCCTGTTTCCAAAAACATTCAGTACTTC. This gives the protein CASSNQGGGGPVSKNIQYF.

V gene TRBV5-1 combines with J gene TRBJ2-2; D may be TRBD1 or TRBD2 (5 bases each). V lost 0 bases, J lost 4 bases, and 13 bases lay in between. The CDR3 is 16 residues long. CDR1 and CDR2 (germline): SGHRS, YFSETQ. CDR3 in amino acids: CASSLGSGTTTGELFF. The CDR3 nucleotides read TGCGCCAGCAGCTTGGGTTCCGGGACGACCACCGGGGAGCTGTTTTTT.

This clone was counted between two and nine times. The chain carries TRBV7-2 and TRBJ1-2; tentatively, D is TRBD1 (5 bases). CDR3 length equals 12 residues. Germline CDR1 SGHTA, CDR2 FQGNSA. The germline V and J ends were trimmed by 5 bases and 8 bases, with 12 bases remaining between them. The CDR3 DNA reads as TGTGCCAGCAGCCCAGGGTTCGAGGGCTACACCTTC. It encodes CASSPGFEGYTF.

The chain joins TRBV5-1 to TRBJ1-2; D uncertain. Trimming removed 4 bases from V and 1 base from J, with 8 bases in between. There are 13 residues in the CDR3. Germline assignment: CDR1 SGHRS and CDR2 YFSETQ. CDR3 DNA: TGCGCCAGCAGCCCGACCTTTAACTATGGCTACACCTTC. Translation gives CASSPTFNYGYTF. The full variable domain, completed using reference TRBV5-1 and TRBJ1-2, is KAGVTQTPRYLIKTRGQQVTLSCSPISGHRSVSWYQQTPGQGLQFLFEYFSETQRNKGNFPGRFSGRQFSNSRSEMNVSTLELGDSALYLCASSPTFNYGYTFGSGTRLTVV.

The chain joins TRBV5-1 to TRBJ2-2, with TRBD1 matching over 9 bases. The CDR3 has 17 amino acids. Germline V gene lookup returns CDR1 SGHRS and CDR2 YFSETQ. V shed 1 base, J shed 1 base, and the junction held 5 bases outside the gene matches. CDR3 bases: TGCGCCAGCAGCTTGAACCCGGGACAGGGGAACACCGGGGAGCTGTTTTTT. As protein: CASSLNPGQGNTGELFF.

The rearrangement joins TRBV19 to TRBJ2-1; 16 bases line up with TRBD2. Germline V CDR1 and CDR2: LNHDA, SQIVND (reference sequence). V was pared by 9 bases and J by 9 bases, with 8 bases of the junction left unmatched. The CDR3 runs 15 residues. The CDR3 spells CASTGTSGGAREQFF. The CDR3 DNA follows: TGTGCCAGCACCGGGACTAGCGGGGGGGCACGTGAGCAGTTCTTC.

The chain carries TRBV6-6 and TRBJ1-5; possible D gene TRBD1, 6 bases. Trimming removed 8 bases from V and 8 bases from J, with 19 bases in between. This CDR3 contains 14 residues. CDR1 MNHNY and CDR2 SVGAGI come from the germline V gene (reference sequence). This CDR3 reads CASWERQASEPQHF. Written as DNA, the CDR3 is TGTGCCAGCTGGGAAAGACAGGCTTCGGAGCCCCAGCATTTT.

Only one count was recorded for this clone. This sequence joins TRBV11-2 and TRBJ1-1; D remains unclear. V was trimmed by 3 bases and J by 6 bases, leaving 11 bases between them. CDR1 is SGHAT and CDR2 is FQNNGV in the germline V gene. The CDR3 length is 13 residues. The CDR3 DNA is TGTGCCAGCAGCTTGCGCCTAAAACCTGAAGCTTTCTTT. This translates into CASSLRLKPEAFF.

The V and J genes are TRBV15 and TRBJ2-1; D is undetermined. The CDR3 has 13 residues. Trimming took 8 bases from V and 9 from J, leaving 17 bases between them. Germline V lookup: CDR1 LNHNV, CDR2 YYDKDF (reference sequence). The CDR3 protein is CATRAPPGSEQFF. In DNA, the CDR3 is TGTGCCACCCGGGCCCCCCCAGGCAGTGAGCAGTTCTTC. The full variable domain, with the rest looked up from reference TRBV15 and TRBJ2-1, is DAMVIQNPRYQVTQFGKPVTLSCSQTLNHNVMYWYQQKSSQAPKLLFHYYDKDFNNEADTPDNFQSRRPNTSFCFLDIRSPGLGDTAMYLCATRAPPGSEQFFGPGTRLTVL.

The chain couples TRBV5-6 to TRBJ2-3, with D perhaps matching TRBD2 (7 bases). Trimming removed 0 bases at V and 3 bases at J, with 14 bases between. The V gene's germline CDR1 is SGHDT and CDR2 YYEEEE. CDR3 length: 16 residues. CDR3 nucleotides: TGTGCCAGCAGCTTGGTTGGGGGGGCCGGTACAGATACGCAGTATTTT. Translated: CASSLVGGAGTDTQYF.

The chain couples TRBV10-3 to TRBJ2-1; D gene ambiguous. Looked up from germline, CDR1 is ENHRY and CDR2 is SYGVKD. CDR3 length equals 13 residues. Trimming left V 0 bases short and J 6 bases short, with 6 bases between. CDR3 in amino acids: CAISESSGNEQFF. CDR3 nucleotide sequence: TGTGCCATCAGTGAGTCTTCCGGCAATGAGCAGTTCTTC.

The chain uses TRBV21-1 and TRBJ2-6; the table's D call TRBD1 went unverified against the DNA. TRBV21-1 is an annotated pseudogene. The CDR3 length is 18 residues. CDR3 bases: TGTGCCAGCAGCAAAGGAGGGCAGGGGAACTCTGGGGCCAACGTCCTGACTTTC. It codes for CASSKGGQGNSGANVLTF.

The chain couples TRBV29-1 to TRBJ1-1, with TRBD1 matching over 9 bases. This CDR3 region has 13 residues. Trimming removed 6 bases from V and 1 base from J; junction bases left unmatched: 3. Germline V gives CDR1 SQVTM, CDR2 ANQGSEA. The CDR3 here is CSVQQGANTEAFF. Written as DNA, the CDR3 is TGCAGCGTCCAACAGGGGGCGAACACTGAAGCTTTCTTT. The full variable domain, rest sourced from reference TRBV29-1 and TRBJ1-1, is SAVISQKPSRDICQRGTSLTIQCQVDSQVTMMFWYRQQPGQSLTLIATANQGSEATYESGFVIDKFPISRPNLTFSTLTVSNMSPEDSSIYLCSVQQGANTEAFFGQGTRLTVV.

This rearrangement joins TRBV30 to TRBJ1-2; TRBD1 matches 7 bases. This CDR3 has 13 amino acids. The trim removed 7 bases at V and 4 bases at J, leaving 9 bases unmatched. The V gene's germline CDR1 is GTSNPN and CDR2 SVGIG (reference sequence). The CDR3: CAFSTQGFYGYTF. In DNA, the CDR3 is TGTGCCTTCTCGACACAGGGGTTCTATGGCTACACCTTC.

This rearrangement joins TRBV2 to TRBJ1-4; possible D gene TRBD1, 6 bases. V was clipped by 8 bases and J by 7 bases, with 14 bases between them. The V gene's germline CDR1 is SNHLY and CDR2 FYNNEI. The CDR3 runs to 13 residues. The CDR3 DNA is TGTGCCAGCTGTGGGGGGGCGCGTGAAAAACTGTTTTTT. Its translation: CASCGGAREKLFF.

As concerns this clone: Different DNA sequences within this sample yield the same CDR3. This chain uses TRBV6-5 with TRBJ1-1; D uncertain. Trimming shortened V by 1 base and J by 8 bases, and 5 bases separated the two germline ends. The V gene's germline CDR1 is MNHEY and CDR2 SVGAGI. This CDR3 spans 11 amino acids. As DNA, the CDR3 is TGTGCCAGCAGTTACTTAGGCGAAGCTTTCTTT. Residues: CASSYLGEAFF.

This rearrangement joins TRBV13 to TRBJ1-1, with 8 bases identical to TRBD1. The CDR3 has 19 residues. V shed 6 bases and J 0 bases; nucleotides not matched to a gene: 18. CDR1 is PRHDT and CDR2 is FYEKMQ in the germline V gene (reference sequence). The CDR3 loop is CASRFARQGWRGMNTEAFF. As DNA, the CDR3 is TGTGCCAGCAGATTCGCCCGACAGGGGTGGAGGGGTATGAACACTGAAGCTTTCTTT.

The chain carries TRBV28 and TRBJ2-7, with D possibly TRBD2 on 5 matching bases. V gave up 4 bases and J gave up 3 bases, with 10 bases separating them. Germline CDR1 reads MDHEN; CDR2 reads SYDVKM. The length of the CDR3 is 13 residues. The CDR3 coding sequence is TGTGCCAGCAGTTCGGCAGGACTCTACGAGCAGTACTTC. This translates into CASSSAGLYEQYF.

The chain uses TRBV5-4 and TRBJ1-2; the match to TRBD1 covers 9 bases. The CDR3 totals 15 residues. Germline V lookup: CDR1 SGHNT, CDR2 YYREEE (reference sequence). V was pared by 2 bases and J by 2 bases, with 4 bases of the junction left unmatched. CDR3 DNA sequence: TGTGCCAGCAGCTTTCCTGGACAGGGGAACTATGGCTACACCTTC. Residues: CASSFPGQGNYGYTF.

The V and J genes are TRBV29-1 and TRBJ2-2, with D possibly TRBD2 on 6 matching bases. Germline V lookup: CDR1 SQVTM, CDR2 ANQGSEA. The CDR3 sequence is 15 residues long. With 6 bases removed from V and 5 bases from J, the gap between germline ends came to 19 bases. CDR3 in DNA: TGCAGCGTCCGGACCCTTGATCTAGCGACCGGGGAGCTGTTTTTT. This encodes CSVRTLDLATGELFF.

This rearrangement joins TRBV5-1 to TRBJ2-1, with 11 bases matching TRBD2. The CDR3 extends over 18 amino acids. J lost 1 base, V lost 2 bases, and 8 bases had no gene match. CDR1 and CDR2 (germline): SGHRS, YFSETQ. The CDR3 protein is CASSLRVAGGPSYNEQFF. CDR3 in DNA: TGCGCCAGCAGCTTAAGGGTAGCGGGAGGGCCGTCCTACAATGAGCAGTTCTTC.

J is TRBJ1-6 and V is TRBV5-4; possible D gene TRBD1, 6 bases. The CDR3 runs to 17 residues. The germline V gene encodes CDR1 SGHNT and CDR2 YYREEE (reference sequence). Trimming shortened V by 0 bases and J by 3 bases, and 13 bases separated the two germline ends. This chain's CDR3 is CASSLDPGANYNSPLHF. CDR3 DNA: TGTGCCAGCAGCTTGGATCCGGGGGCTAACTATAATTCACCCCTCCACTTT.

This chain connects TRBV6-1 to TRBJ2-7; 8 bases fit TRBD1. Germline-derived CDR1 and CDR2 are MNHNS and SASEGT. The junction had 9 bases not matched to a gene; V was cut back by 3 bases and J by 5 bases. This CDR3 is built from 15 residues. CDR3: CASSEGQTGANEQYF. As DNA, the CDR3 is TGTGCCAGCAGTGAGGGTCAGACAGGGGCCAACGAGCAGTACTTC.